These T cell receptor beta chains were read from a single sample in a study of blood T cell repertoires in COVID-19. Generated by immunoSEQ multiplex PCR, the TCRdb table keeps only in-frame clones and is missing some. The sample consists of 150,000 to 200,000 clones, more than 85% of them appearing once. Sequencing used PBMCs or T cells enriched from blood (not recorded which). The receptors come from a human donor with acute COVID-19. The donor label of this sample is uncertain. Each CDR3 is given without its conserved first and last residue.

v_call,cdr3_aa
TRBV18,ASSPGTGGTGELF
TRBV15,ATSAIPLSGANVLT
TRBV5-4,ASSFEGWGSTGELF
TRBV10-3,AINRDSPYEQY
TRBV19,ASSGQSNQPQH
TRBV7-9,ASSTGALNQPQH
TRBV5-8,ASSLFWASGTDTQY
TRBV19,ASSVGTGGGKLF
TRBV7-9,ASSGQGNTEAF
TRBV13,ASSLADNYGYT
TRBV19,ASSIVKGRSTYEQY
TRBV2,ASSFSGGPPSKNIQY
TRBV24-1,ATSDRDIPSTDTQY
TRBV9,ASSVGGRGYEQY
TRBV19,ASRPQAPGNTIY
TRBV6-1,ASSVTGTSGVPGELF
TRBV30,AWNPLRIQGIVIGAF
TRBV9,ASSVQGTSGNTIY
TRBV5-1,ASRAGNTEAF
TRBV7-3,ASSPQGIETQY
TRBV7-9,ASSLPRGGQETQY
TRBV29-1,SVRRVASTDTQY
TRBV14,ASSQWEIRRDISTDTQY
TRBV11-1,ASSLVRQGEQF
TRBV7-2,ASSLQFDTEAF
TRBV5-6,ASSLGAGQSLYGYT
TRBV25-1,ASSDSGQGGGPELF
TRBV24-1,ATSGGMDTEAF
TRBV27,ASSFSFYSNYGYT
TRBV29-1,SVEFRDREFYEQY
TRBV19,ASSATGTATYEQY
TRBV9,ASSLLTGDTEAF
TRBV29-1,SVVWREKLF
TRBV5-5,ASSLMAGGYYGYT
TRBV7-9,ASSGDRGYEQY
TRBV29-1,SVDGESRLWGEQF
TRBV4-3,ASSQKRTRQGETQY
TRBV3-1/TRBV3-2,ASSSGDSFVTYEQY
TRBV29-1,SVPGGAGTDTQY
TRBV3-1/TRBV3-2,ASSQDRWRGVSDTQY
TRBV10-1,ASSEGGVTGELF
TRBV5-1,ASSLVAGTNTGELF
TRBV6-5,ASRREASVYNEQF
TRBV19,ASRRENTIY
TRBV5-1,ASSLGWGQAPYEQY
TRBV7-3,ASSLIEATEQF
TRBV7-4,ASSLDPAGGNTDTQY
TRBV9,ASSQATYNEQF
TRBV19,ASSENEGGAKQY
TRBV5-5,ASSFYRGEETQY
TRBV21-1,ASSKGQKETQY
TRBV7-9,ASSSATGTDTQY
TRBV28,ASSLQGSGEQY
TRBV5-1,ASSLGQDSNEKLF
TRBV28,ASSLSRDNYGYT
TRBV7-2,ASSPGGQGYQPQH
TRBV10-3,AISGPGDRGPNEQF